This T cell receptor beta chain is from a study of blood T cells in healthy people across ages. General study points: Naive CD4+ cells and diversity were both higher in long-lived donors than in aged donors. Observed TCR beta diversity per million T cells went down as age went up. This fall followed a roughly linear course with age.

This clonotype was detected a few times. Its target is not known. The CDR3 loop spans 12 amino acids. In germline, CDR1 is SQVTM, CDR2 ANQGSEA. The V and J ends lost 5 bases and 6 bases, in that order; junction bases with no gene match: 5. Sample-barcoded 5' priming and a J-beta primer mix drove a second PCR of roughly 7 to 11 cycles. TCRdb re-analysed the 5' RACE reads in MiXCR, keeping a single row per CDR3 protein. The table shows fewer than 2 million distinct CDR3 sequences, with about two fifths occurring only once. The chain joins TRBV29-1 to TRBJ2-3; the match to TRBD2 covers 7 bases. This receptor was identified in a human donor in good health. Material for sequencing was blood. The CDR3 bases are TGCAGCGTTTACTTCGGGGGGGATACGCAGTATTTT. Translated, it gives CSVYFGGDTQYF.